A selection of T cell receptor beta chains follows, all from one sample in a study of tumor and adjacent non-tumor tissue in lung cancer. TCRdb re-called the multiplex PCR reads through MiXCR, storing one row per CDR3 protein. The data hold about 120,000 distinct CDR3 sequences, with around three fifths observed a single time. Specimen: lung tumor tissue. The receptors here all came from a man aged 25 to 40 with non-small cell lung cancer. CDR3s leave out the opening cysteine and the closing phenylalanine or tryptophan. Expanded clones are given a class, and other clones once, few, many or no size at all.

v_gene: TRBV11-2; abundance: -; j_gene: TRBJ1-4; CDR3aa: TSSRGPIGGSEKLF
v_gene: TRBV20-1; abundance: -; j_gene: TRBJ1-2; CDR3aa: SARVASGQVANYGYT
v_gene: TRBV11-2; abundance: -; j_gene: TRBJ2-7; CDR3aa: ASNSQSGYEQY
v_gene: TRBV2; abundance: -; j_gene: TRBJ2-2; CDR3aa: ASSEAGDTWELF
v_gene: TRBV5-6; abundance: -; j_gene: TRBJ2-3; CDR3aa: ASRLYVPSTDTQY
v_gene: TRBV12-3/TRBV12-4; abundance: -; j_gene: TRBJ2-1; CDR3aa: ASSHVGGPGNEQF
v_gene: TRBV7-9; abundance: many; j_gene: TRBJ2-7; CDR3aa: ASSLSQYSYEQY
v_gene: TRBV11-1; abundance: large; j_gene: TRBJ2-4; CDR3aa: ASTHSGRATKNIQY
v_gene: TRBV20-1; abundance: -; j_gene: TRBJ2-3; CDR3aa: GARDFPGRTDTQY
v_gene: TRBV5-6; abundance: -; j_gene: TRBJ2-3; CDR3aa: TSSSHRGAGTDTQY
v_gene: TRBV6-5; abundance: -; j_gene: TRBJ2-7; CDR3aa: ASSYSKLGESKEQY
v_gene: TRBV5-1; abundance: -; j_gene: TRBJ2-4; CDR3aa: ASSLSVPKNIQY
v_gene: TRBV11-1; abundance: -; j_gene: TRBJ2-1; CDR3aa: ASTRLETCYNEQF
v_gene: TRBV20-1; abundance: many; j_gene: TRBJ1-4; CDR3aa: SASTQGLNEKLF